This T cell receptor (beta chain) was observed in a study of T cell changes during pregnancy in multiple sclerosis. Looked up from germline, CDR1 is SGDLS and CDR2 is YYNGEE. Trimming pared 0 bases from V and 7 bases from J, leaving 11 bases between. CDR3 size: 15 residues. Method: immunoSEQ multiplex PCR; TCRdb's copy keeps in-frame clones and lacks some. The data hold around 70,000 clones, with roughly 91% observed a single time. The table lists this clone with a few counts. Sequencing used peripheral blood, obtained in the third trimester of pregnancy. This TCR derives from a female donor with multiple sclerosis, enrolled in a pregnancy study. This chain uses TRBV9 with TRBJ1-6; D gene uncertain. The CDR3 bases are TGTGCCAGCAGCGTAGGACTCGGAGGGAATTCACCCCTCCACTTT. Amino acid sequence: CASSVGLGGNSPLHF. Combining the CDR3 with reference TRBV9 and TRBJ1-6 gives the whole variable domain DSGVTQTPKHLITATGQRVTLRCSPRSGDLSVYWYQQSLDQGLQFLIQYYNGEERAKGNILERFSAQQFPDLHSELNLSSLELGDSALYFCASSVGLGGNSPLHFGNGTRLTVT.